The 22 T cell receptor beta chains given below trace back to one sample, sequenced in a study of blood T cell repertoires in COVID-19. Only in-frame clones appear in the TCRdb table, and some are missing; sequencing was by immunoSEQ multiplex PCR. The sample has a few hundred thousand clones, approximately 90% seen once. The sequencing input was PBMCs or T cells enriched from blood (not recorded which). The source is a man aged 35 to 55 who had recovered from COVID-19.

The genes are TRBV7-2 and TRBJ2-7; 8 bases line up with TRBD2. This CDR3 region has 15 residues. With 4 bases clipped from V and 5 bases from J, the junction kept 10 bases outside the gene matches. Germline CDR1 and CDR2: SGHTA and FQGNSA. CDR3 sequence (DNA): TGTGCCAGCAGCTCCCACACGGGGGGGGGTGACGAGCAGTACTTC. This sequence encodes CASSSHTGGGDEQYF.

This chain connects TRBV6-5 to TRBJ1-5; D is ambiguous. Trimming stripped 0 bases from V and 1 base from J, with 10 bases between. Germline assignment: CDR1 MNHEY and CDR2 SVGAGI. CDR3 length: 16 amino acids. The CDR3: CASSYSYTMSNQPQHF. CDR3 nucleotide sequence: TGTGCCAGCAGTTACTCGTACACAATGAGCAATCAGCCCCAGCATTTT.

Notes on this clone: The junction differs from germline at one of its ends, possibly a read error. The gene calls are TRBV3-1 (or the pseudogene TRBV3-2) and TRBJ2-7; 9 nucleotides agree with TRBD2. Germline CDR1 reads LGHDT; CDR2 reads YNNKEL (reference sequence). This CDR3 contains 13 residues. The CDR3 DNA reads TGTGCCAGCAGCCAAGAGGCCAGCGGGGGGCCCCACTTC. It specifies CASSQEASGGPHF.

This chain connects TRBV19 to TRBJ2-3; TRBD2 aligns across 8 bases. CDR1 and CDR2 from the germline V gene are LNHDA and SQIVND (reference sequence). The length of the CDR3 is 15 residues. Trimming removed 4 bases from V and 2 bases from J; junction bases left unmatched: 5. The CDR3 DNA sequence: TGTGCCAGTAGTACCCCGGGGGGGATCACAGATACGCAGTATTTT. It yields the protein CASSTPGGITDTQYF.

The chain is built from TRBV5-6 and TRBJ2-7; possible D gene TRBD2, 6 bases. V was clipped by 2 bases and J by 6 bases, with 18 bases between them. Germline V CDR1 and CDR2: SGHDT, YYEEEE. The CDR3 consists of 15 residues. CDR3 in DNA: TGTGCCAGCAGCTTTGGAGGGAGGATCCTCTCCGAGCAGTACTTC. Its protein product is CASSFGGRILSEQYF.

CDR3: CASSPGLAGDTDTQYF. In DNA, the CDR3 is TGTGCCAGCAGCCCTGGACTAGCGGGGGACACAGATACGCAGTATTTT. V gene TRBV7-2 combines with J gene TRBJ2-3, with 13 positions matching TRBD2. The CDR3 is 16 amino acids. V was clipped by 5 bases and J by 2 bases; unmatched bases: 4. CDR1 and CDR2 (germline): SGHTA, FQGNSA.

CDR3 bases: TGTGCCAGCAGACCCCGAGACGGGGGCTATGGCTACACCTTC. Its translation: CASRPRDGGYGYTF. V gene TRBV6-5 combines with J gene TRBJ1-2; D is perhaps TRBD1 (5 bases). The CDR3 totals 14 residues. The V gene lost 6 bases and the J gene lost 4 bases, with 15 bases spanning the gap. CDR1 is MNHEY, CDR2 SVGAGI, per germline.

This chain uses TRBV29-1 with TRBJ1-2; 7 bases agree with TRBD1. The V gene's germline CDR1 is SQVTM and CDR2 ANQGSEA. The CDR3 covers 13 residues. The junction had 2 bases not matched to a gene; V was cut back by 0 bases and J by 4 bases. The CDR3 nucleotides are TGCAGCGTTGAAGATAGACAGGGCTATGGCTACACCTTC. It specifies CSVEDRQGYGYTF. The whole variable domain, remainder taken from reference TRBV29-1 and TRBJ1-2, is SAVISQKPSRDICQRGTSLTIQCQVDSQVTMMFWYRQQPGQSLTLIATANQGSEATYESGFVIDKFPISRPNLTFSTLTVSNMSPEDSSIYLCSVEDRQGYGYTFGSGTRLTVV.

This clone was found once. The rearrangement uses TRBV29-1 and TRBJ2-3; TRBD2 is a possible D gene (5 bases). The germline gives CDR1 SQVTM, CDR2 ANQGSEA. V was clipped by 2 bases and J by 0 bases, with 9 bases between them. The length of the CDR3 is 14 residues. CDR3 nucleotides: TGCAGCGTTGAATGGAGGTATAGCACAGATACGCAGTATTTT. Translated, it gives CSVEWRYSTDTQYF.

This clone has more than one count but fewer than ten. In DNA form, the CDR3 reads TGTGCCAGCAGCACCCGACAGGGCTATGGCTACACCTTC. It encodes CASSTRQGYGYTF. The chain links TRBV5-6 to TRBJ1-2, with 7 bases fitting TRBD1. The CDR3 length is 13 residues. Germline V gene sequence: CDR1 SGHDT, CDR2 YYEEEE. The V and J ends lost 4 bases and 4 bases, in that order; junction bases with no gene match: 4.

The J gene is TRBJ2-5, the V gene TRBV4-1; maybe TRBD2 (6 bases). The CDR3 sequence is 16 residues long. V gave up 6 bases and J gave up 0 bases, with 17 bases separating them. Germline V CDR1 and CDR2: MGHRA, YSYEKL. The CDR3 DNA reads as TGCGCCAGCAGTCGTGGGGGACTCTTTAACCAAGAGACCCAGTACTTC. This encodes CASSRGGLFNQETQYF.

This clone was recorded once. J is TRBJ1-2 and V is TRBV20-1, with D unresolved. The CDR3 covers 11 residues. CDR1 and CDR2 (germline): DFQATT, SNEGSKA (reference sequence). This CDR3 is CIVRLRGGYTF. The CDR3 DNA is TGCATCGTACGTCTTCGGGGTGGCTACACCTTC.

The chain combines TRBV5-4 with TRBJ1-4, with 11 positions matching TRBD1. There are 14 residues in the CDR3. V shed 4 bases and J 6 bases; nucleotides not matched to a gene: 2. Germline V lookup: CDR1 SGHNT, CDR2 YYREEE (reference sequence). The CDR3 loop reads CASSLDRGHEKLFF. DNA of the CDR3: TGTGCCAGCAGCCTGGACAGGGGGCATGAAAAACTGTTTTTT.

V is TRBV11-2 and J is TRBJ2-1; D call uncertain. Trimming pared 4 bases from V and 3 bases from J, leaving 16 bases between. Germline lookup yields CDR1 SGHAT and CDR2 FQNNGV. The CDR3 spans 16 residues. CDR3 region: CASSSALDSSYNEQFF. CDR3 nucleotide sequence: TGTGCCAGCAGCTCGGCGTTAGACTCAAGCTACAATGAGCAGTTCTTC.

The V call is TRBV10-3, the J call TRBJ1-1; 7 nucleotides agree with TRBD1. This CDR3 contains 13 residues. Germline loops: CDR1 ENHRY, CDR2 SYGVKD. With 6 bases clipped from V and 4 bases from J, the junction kept 5 bases outside the gene matches. This CDR3 reads CAISDRATTEAFF. Written as DNA, the CDR3 is TGTGCCATCAGCGACAGGGCGACCACTGAAGCTTTCTTT.

CDR3 bases: TGTGCCAGCTCACCGATAACGCAGGGGAGTAGTGGTGAGCAGTTCTTC. Protein: CASSPITQGSSGEQFF. This chain uses TRBV18 with TRBJ2-1; D perhaps matches TRBD1 (6 bases). Germline V gene lookup returns CDR1 KGHSH and CDR2 LQKENI. With 3 bases removed from V and 9 bases from J, the gap between germline ends came to 21 bases. The CDR3 covers 16 residues.

The rearrangement links TRBV27 to TRBJ1-5, with a weak D call TRBD1 (5 bases). Germline lookup yields CDR1 MNHEY and CDR2 SMNVEV (reference sequence). The CDR3 contains 14 residues. V lost 6 bases to trimming and J lost 3 bases, with 12 bases between them. CDR3 sequence reads: CASSLDSYNQPQHF. CDR3 sequence (DNA): TGTGCCAGCAGCCTCGACAGTTACAATCAGCCCCAGCATTTT.

This clone was counted between two and nine times. The J gene is TRBJ1-2, the V gene TRBV5-4; weak D call: TRBD1 (5 bases). Looked up from germline, CDR1 is SGHNT and CDR2 is YYREEE (reference sequence). With 4 bases removed from V and 6 bases from J, the gap between germline ends came to 10 bases. The CDR3 length is 12 residues. DNA for the CDR3: TGTGCCAGCAGCCTGGACATTAATGGCTACACCTTC. This sequence encodes CASSLDINGYTF. Variable domain in full (rest from reference TRBV5-4 and TRBJ1-2): ETGVTQSPTHLIKTRGQQVTLRCSSQSGHNTVSWYQQALGQGPQFIFQYYREEENGRGNFPPRFSGLQFPNYSSELNVNALELDDSALYLCASSLDINGYTFGSGTRLTVV.

This chain links TRBV20-1 with TRBJ1-1; 8 nucleotides agree with TRBD1. The CDR3 length is 14 residues. The germline V gene encodes CDR1 DFQATT and CDR2 SNEGSKA (reference sequence). J lost 3 bases, V lost 3 bases, and 6 bases had no gene match. DNA for the CDR3: TGCAGTGCTAGTCCTCCAGGGGGCCACACTGAAGCTTTCTTT. It yields the protein CSASPPGGHTEAFF.

This chain connects TRBV2 to TRBJ2-5; 14 nucleotides match TRBD2. J lost 5 bases, V lost 4 bases, and 6 bases had no gene match. CDR1 and CDR2 from the germline V gene are SNHLY and FYNNEI. The CDR3 is 16 residues long. For the CDR3, the DNA is TGTGCCAGCAGTGCGACTAGCGGGAGGGCGGGGGAGACCCAGTACTTC. Translation: CASSATSGRAGETQYF.

This rearrangement joins TRBV11-2 to TRBJ1-4; D is perhaps TRBD1 (6 bases). CDR1 and CDR2 from the germline V gene are SGHAT and FQNNGV. This CDR3 is 15 amino acids long. Deletions cut 1 base from V and 7 bases from J, with 13 bases between. CDR3 bases: TGTGCCAGCAGCTTAGGACTGGGGGCGCGTGAAAAACTGTTTTTT. It translates to CASSLGLGAREKLFF.

Only one count was recorded for this clone. This chain uses TRBV27 with TRBJ2-7; D possibly corresponds to TRBD2 (6 bases). Germline CDR1 reads MNHEY; CDR2 reads SMNVEV (reference sequence). Trimming cost V 4 bases and J 2 bases, with 9 bases left between them. The length of the CDR3 is 13 residues. CDR3 DNA: TGTGCCAGCAGTTCGGACTATCCCTACGAGCAGTACTTC. Translation: CASSSDYPYEQYF.